This TCR beta chain came from a study of T cells after yellow fever vaccination. On the study more broadly: Preparing low-cell-number fractions relied on SMART-Seq v4 Ultra Low Input.

A note on this clonotype: Its matching antigen is unknown.

The CDR3 contains 15 residues. Germline lookup yields CDR1 MDHEN and CDR2 SYDVKM. The V end was cut by 1 base, the J end by 4 bases, with 13 bases between. MiXCR, applied by TCRdb to the 5' RACE reads, yields one record per CDR3 protein. The table records more than 250,000 distinct CDR3 sequences, approximately 7% of them present only once. Study-level points and caveats: There was a possibility that FACS-sorted repertoires contained abundant clonotypes contaminating from the bulk population. Reappearance after the booster was observed for most primary-vaccination clones (roughly 97% CD4, about 86% CD8). The secondary response was weaker but peaked faster, day 5 versus 15.

This sequence was found in a man aged 18-30 years who received the YFV17D yellow fever vaccine. The sequencing used PBMCs, collected roughly 46 days after the first yellow fever vaccination. This sequence joins TRBV28 and TRBJ1-2; TRBD1 is a possible D gene (6 bases). DNA for the CDR3: TGTGCCAGCAGTTTATCGGGGGGGCGCGTCTATGGCTACACCTTC. This sequence encodes CASSLSGGRVYGYTF.